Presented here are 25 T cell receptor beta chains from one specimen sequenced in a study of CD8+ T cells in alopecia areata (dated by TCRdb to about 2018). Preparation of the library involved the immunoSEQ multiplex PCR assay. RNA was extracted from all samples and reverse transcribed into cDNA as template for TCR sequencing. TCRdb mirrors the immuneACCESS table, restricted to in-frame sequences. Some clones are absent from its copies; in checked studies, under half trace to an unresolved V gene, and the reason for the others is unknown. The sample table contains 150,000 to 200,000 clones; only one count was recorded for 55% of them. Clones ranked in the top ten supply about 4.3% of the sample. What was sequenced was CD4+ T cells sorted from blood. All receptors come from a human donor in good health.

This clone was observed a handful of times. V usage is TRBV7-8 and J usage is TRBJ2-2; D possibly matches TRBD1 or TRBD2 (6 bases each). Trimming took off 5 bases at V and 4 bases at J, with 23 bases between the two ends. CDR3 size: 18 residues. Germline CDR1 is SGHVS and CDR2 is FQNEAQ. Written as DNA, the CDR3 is TGTGCCAGCAGCCCGAGGGGGGCTGGGGGGCTTGGCACCGGGGAGCTGTTTTTT. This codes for CASSPRGAGGLGTGELFF.

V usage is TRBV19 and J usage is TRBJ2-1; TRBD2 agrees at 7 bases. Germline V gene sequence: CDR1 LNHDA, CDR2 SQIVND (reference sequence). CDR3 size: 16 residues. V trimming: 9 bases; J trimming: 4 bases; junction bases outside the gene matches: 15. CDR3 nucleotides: TGTGCCAGCCAAAAGCTAAGCGGGATTTCGTACAATGAGCAGTTCTTC. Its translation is CASQKLSGISYNEQFF.

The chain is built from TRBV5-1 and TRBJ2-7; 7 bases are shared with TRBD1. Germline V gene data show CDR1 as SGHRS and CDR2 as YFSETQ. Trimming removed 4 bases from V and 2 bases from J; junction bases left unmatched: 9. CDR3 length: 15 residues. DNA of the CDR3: TGCGCCAGCAGCCCTTACCGGGACAGAGCCTACGAGCAGTACTTC. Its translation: CASSPYRDRAYEQYF.

The CDR3 is CAWRGSLTDTQYF. CDR3 bases: TGTGCCTGGAGAGGCAGCCTCACAGATACGCAGTATTTT. This chain joins TRBV30 and TRBJ2-3; no clear D. This CDR3 contains 13 residues. Germline V gene lookup returns CDR1 GTSNPN and CDR2 SVGIG (reference sequence). Deletions cut 3 bases from V and 2 bases from J, with 9 bases between.

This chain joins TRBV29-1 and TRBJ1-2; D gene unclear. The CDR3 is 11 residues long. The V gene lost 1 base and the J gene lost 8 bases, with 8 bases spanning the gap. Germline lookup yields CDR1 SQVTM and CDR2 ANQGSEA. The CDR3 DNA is TGCAGCGTTGAAGTGGGAAGCGGCTACACCTTC. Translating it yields CSVEVGSGYTF.

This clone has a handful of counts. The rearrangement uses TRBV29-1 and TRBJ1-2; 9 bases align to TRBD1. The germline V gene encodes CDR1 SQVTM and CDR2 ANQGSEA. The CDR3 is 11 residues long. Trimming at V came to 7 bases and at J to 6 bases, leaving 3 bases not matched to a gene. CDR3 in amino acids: CSADRGDGYTF. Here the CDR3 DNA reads TGCAGCGCCGACAGGGGGGATGGCTACACCTTC.

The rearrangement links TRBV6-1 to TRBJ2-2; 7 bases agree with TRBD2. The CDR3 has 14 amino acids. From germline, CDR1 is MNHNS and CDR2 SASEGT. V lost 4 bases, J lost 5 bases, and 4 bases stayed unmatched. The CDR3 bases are TGTGCCAGCAGTGGAGCGGGATGGACCGGGGAGCTGTTTTTT. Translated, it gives CASSGAGWTGELFF.

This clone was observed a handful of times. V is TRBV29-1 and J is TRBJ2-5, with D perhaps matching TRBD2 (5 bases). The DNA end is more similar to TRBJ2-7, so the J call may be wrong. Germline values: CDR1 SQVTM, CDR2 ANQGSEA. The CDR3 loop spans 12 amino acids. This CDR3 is CSVERVPYEQYF. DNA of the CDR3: TGCAGCGTTGAGAGGGTCCCCTACGAGCAGTACTTC.

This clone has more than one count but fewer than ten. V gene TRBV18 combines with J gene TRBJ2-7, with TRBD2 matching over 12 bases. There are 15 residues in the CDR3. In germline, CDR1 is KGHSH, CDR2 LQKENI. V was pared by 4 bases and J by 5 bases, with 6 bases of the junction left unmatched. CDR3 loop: CASSLGLAGSDEQYF. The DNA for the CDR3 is TGTGCCAGCTCACTCGGACTAGCGGGATCGGACGAGCAGTACTTC.

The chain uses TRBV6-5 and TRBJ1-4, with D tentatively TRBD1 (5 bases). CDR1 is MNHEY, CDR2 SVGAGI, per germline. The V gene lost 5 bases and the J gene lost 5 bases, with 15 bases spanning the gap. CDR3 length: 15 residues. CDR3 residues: CASSRLRQLNEKLFF. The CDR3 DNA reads TGTGCCAGCAGTCGCCTAAGACAGCTGAATGAAAAACTGTTTTTT.

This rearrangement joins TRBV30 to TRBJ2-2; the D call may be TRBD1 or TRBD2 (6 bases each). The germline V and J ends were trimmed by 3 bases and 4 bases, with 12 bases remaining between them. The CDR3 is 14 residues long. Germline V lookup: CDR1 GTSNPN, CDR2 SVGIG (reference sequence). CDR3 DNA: TGTGCCTGGAGACGGGGGCTTGTCACCGGGGAGCTGTTTTTT. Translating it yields CAWRRGLVTGELFF.

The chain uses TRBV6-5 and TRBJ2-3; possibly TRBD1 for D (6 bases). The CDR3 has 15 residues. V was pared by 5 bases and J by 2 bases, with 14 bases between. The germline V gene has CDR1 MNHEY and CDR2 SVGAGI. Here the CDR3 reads CASSPRTVSTDTQYF. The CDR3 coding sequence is TGTGCCAGCAGTCCACGGACAGTATCCACAGATACGCAGTATTTT.

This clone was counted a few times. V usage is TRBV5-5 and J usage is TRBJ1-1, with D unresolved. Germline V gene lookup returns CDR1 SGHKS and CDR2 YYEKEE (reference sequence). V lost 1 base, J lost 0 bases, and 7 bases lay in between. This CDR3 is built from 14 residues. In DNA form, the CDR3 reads TGTGCCAGCAGCTTGCTTGCAATGAACACTGAAGCTTTCTTT. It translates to CASSLLAMNTEAFF.

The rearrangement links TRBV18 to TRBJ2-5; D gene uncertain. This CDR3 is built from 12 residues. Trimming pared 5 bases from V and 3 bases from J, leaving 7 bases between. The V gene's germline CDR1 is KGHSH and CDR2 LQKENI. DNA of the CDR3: TGTGCCAGCTCATCGGCCGAAGAGACCCAGTACTTC. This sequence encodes CASSSAEETQYF.

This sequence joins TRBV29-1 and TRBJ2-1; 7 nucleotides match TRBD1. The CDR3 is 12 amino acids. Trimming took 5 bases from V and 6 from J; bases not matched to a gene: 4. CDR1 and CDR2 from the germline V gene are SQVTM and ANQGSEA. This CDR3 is CSVRQGPNEQFF. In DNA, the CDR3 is TGCAGCGTTCGACAGGGCCCCAATGAGCAGTTCTTC.

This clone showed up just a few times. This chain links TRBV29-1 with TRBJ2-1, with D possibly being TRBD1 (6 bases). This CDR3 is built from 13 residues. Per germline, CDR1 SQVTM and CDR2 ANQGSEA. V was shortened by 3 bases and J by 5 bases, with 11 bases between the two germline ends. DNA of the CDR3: TGCAGCGTTGAGGGGGCTTGGGACAATGAGCAGTTCTTC. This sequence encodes CSVEGAWDNEQFF.

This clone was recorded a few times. CDR3 DNA: TGTGCCAGCAGCGCCCGGGACCCTCGGGACGAGCAGTACTTC. This codes for CASSARDPRDEQYF. V gene TRBV5-4 combines with J gene TRBJ2-7; perhaps D is TRBD1 or TRBD2 (5 bases each). Germline loops: CDR1 SGHNT, CDR2 YYREEE (reference sequence). Trimming pared 4 bases from V and 5 bases from J, leaving 16 bases between. The CDR3 has 14 amino acids.

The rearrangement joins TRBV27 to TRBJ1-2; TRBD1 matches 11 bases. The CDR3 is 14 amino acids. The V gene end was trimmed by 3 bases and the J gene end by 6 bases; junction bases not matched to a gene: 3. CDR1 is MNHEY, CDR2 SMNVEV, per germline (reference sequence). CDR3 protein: CASSLGQGGDGYTF. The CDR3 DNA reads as TGTGCCAGCAGTTTGGGACAGGGGGGTGATGGCTACACCTTC.

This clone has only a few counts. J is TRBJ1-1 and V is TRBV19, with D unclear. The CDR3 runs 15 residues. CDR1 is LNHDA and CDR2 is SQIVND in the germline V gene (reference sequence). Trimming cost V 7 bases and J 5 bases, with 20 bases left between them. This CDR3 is CASTQVGSMGTEAFF. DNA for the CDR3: TGTGCCAGTACCCAAGTTGGCTCTATGGGGACTGAAGCTTTCTTT.

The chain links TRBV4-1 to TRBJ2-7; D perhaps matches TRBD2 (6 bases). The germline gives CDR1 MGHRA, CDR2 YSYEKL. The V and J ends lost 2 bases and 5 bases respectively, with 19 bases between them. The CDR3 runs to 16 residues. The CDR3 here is CASSQSRLGQLDEQYF. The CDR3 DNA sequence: TGCGCCAGCAGCCAATCCCGACTAGGCCAACTGGACGAGCAGTACTTC.

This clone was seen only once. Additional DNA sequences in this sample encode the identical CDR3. This chain's CDR3 is CATSRDQETQYF. CDR3 nucleotide sequence: TGTGCCACCAGCAGGGACCAAGAGACCCAGTACTTC. The chain is built from TRBV15 and TRBJ2-5, with D unresolved. The CDR3 totals 12 residues. Deletions cut 3 bases from V and 0 bases from J, with 2 bases between. Germline V CDR1 and CDR2: LNHNV, YYDKDF (reference sequence).

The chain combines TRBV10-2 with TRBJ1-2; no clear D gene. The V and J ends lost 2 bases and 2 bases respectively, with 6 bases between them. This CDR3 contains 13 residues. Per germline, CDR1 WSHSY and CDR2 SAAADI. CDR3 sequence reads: CASSERTNYGYTF. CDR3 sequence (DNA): TGCGCCAGCAGTGAGAGGACCAACTATGGCTACACCTTC.

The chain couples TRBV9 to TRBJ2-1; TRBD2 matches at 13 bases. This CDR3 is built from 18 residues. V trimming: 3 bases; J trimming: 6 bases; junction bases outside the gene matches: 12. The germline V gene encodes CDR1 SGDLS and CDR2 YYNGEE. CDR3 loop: CASSAGLAGTPGLNEQFF. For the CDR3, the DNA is TGTGCCAGCAGCGCGGGACTAGCGGGAACTCCGGGGCTCAATGAGCAGTTCTTC. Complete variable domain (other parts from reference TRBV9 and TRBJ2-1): DSGVTQTPKHLITATGQRVTLRCSPRSGDLSVYWYQQSLDQGLQFLIQYYNGEERAKGNILERFSAQQFPDLHSELNLSSLELGDSALYFCASSAGLAGTPGLNEQFFGPGTRLTVL.

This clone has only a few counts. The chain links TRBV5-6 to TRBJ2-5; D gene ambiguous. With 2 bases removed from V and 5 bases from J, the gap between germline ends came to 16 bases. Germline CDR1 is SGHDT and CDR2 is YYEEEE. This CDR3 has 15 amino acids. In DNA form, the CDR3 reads TGTGCCAGCAGCTTTATTGACACGGATTATGAGACCCAGTACTTC. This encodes CASSFIDTDYETQYF.

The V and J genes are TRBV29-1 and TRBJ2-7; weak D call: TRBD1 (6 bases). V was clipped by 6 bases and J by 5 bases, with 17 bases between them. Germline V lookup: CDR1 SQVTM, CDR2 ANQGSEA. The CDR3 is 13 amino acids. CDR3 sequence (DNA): TGCAGCGTCCCGGCCAGGGGAGTCAACGAGCAGTACTTC. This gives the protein CSVPARGVNEQYF.